This T cell receptor beta chain was recovered during a study of blood T cell repertoires in COVID-19. Study as a whole: Collection of acute and convalescent COVID-19 samples took place in the United States, Italy and Spain. In each case, the material was cDNA or gDNA derived from T cells, B-cell-depleted T cells, or PBMCs.

Original analysis: Amplification of reference gene primers was used by the study to estimate nucleated cell counts. Using immunoSEQ multiplex PCR, the repertoire was profiled, and TCRdb retains in-frame clones only, with some absent. The DNA was the basis for D and trimming; V, J and clone size are from that table. Here the sample spans some 100,000 clones, 70% to 90% being singletons. Trimming removed 4 bases from V and 1 base from J; junction bases left unmatched: 10. The CDR3 runs to 17 residues. Germline values: CDR1 MRHNA, CDR2 SNTAGT. The sequenced sample was peripheral blood. This TCR came from a human donor in a cohort sampled during active COVID-19. V and J are TRBV6-4 and TRBJ2-3; 8 nucleotides agree with TRBD1. CDR3 sequence reads: CASSALTGGPGTDTQYF. CDR3 coding DNA: TGTGCCAGCAGTGCCCTAACAGGGGGACCTGGCACAGATACGCAGTATTTT.